This T cell receptor (beta chain) was identified during a study of T cell responses to AZD1222 COVID-19 vaccine. Trimming removed 3 bases from V and 8 bases from J, with 16 bases in between. The CDR3 length is 14 residues. Only in-frame clones appear in the TCRdb table, and some are missing; sequencing was by immunoSEQ multiplex PCR. This table holds 100,000 to 150,000 clones, about 93% found once. Regarding the study as a whole: Dominant at 160-218 and 743-854, vaccine-associated CD4 TCRs also spanned spike. All repertoire sampling was performed exclusively after the peak T cell response.

About this clone itself: The antigen is unknown.

Sequencing was performed on peripheral blood, taken 28 days after the second dose of the MenACWY control vaccine. The receptor was derived from an adult who received the MenACWY meningococcal vaccine as a control. The chain carries TRBV23-1 and TRBJ1-2; maybe TRBD1 (6 bases). TRBV23-1 is annotated as an ORF whose role is uncertain. The CDR3 DNA is TGCGCCAGCAGTCACATTGGACAGTCTAACGGCTACACCTTC. Its translation: CASSHIGQSNGYTF.